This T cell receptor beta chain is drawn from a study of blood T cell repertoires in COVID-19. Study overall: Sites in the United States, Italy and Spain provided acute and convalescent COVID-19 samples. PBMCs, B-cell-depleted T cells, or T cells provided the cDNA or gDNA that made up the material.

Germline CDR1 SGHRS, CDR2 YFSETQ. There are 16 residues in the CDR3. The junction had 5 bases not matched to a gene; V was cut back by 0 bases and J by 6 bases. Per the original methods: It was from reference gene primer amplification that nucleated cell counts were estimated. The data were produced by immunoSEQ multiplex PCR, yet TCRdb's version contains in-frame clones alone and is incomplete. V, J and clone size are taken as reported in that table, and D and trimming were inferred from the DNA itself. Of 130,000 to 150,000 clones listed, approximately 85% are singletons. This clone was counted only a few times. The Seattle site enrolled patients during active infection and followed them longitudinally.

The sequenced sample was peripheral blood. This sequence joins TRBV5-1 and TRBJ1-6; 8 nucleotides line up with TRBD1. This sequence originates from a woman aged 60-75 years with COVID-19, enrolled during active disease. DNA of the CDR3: TGCGCCAGCAGCTTGGCCGGACAGGGCGGTAATTCACCCCTCCACTTT. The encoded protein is CASSLAGQGGNSPLHF.